This entry lists 25 T cell receptor beta chains sequenced from one sample in a study of CD8 T cells in ankylosing spondylitis. In TCRdb, the 5' RACE reads were re-called with MiXCR into one record per CDR3 protein. The sample consists of roughly 240,000 distinct CDR3 sequences, approximately 8% of them appearing once. Sequences were obtained from blood, either unsorted or a sorted T cell fraction (not recorded which). These receptors all come from a female donor with ankylosing spondylitis or in good health (not recorded which).

About this clonotype itself: Given a much more abundant clone one base away, this may be a read error. The chain employs TRBV7-2 and TRBJ2-3; 7 bases are shared with TRBD2. The germline V gene has CDR1 SGHTA and CDR2 FQGNSA. Germline trimming cut 1 base from V and 2 bases from J; bases unmatched to any gene: 9. The CDR3 loop spans 17 amino acids. CDR3 DNA sequence: TGTACCAGCAGCTTAGTAGGTTCGACTAGCTACACAGATACGCAGTATTTT. Translating gives CTSSLVGSTSYTDTQYF.

This clonotype has ten or more counts. This chain connects TRBV5-6 to TRBJ2-7; D is uncertain. The germline V gene has CDR1 SGHDT and CDR2 YYEEEE. The V gene lost 0 bases and the J gene lost 2 bases, with 18 bases spanning the gap. The CDR3 totals 17 residues. CDR3 protein: CASSLEGSRKGTYEQYF. The DNA for the CDR3 is TGTGCCAGCAGCTTGGAAGGTTCCCGGAAAGGAACCTACGAGCAGTACTTC.

The chain couples TRBV30 to TRBJ2-7; 7 nucleotides match TRBD2. The V gene end was trimmed by 3 bases and the J gene end by 1 base; junction bases not matched to a gene: 6. This CDR3 contains 14 residues. Germline V gene sequence: CDR1 GTSNPN, CDR2 SVGIG (reference sequence). CDR3 residues: CAWRKAGESYEQYF. Here the CDR3 DNA reads TGTGCCTGGAGGAAGGCGGGAGAGTCCTACGAGCAGTACTTC. Full variable domain (missing parts from reference TRBV30 and TRBJ2-7): SQTIHQWPATLVQPVGSPLSLECTVEGTSNPNLYWYRQAAGRGLQLLFYSVGIGQISSEVPQNLSASRPQDRQFILSSKKLLLSDSGFYLCAWRKAGESYEQYFGPGTRLTVT.

This clonotype has a count of ten or more. The chain combines TRBV14 with TRBJ1-1; D not resolved. The CDR3 extends over 17 amino acids. The V and J ends lost 0 bases and 2 bases respectively, with 16 bases between them. Germline V gene lookup returns CDR1 SGHDN and CDR2 FVKESK. CDR3 sequence: CASSQEVGRGANTEAFF. CDR3 DNA: TGTGCCAGCAGCCAAGAGGTTGGAAGAGGAGCTAACACTGAAGCTTTCTTT.

This clonotype was seen many times. The chain uses TRBV29-1 and TRBJ2-1; possible D gene TRBD1, 5 bases. Trimming removed 4 bases at V and 6 bases at J, with 10 bases between. This CDR3 comprises 12 residues. Per the germline V gene, CDR1 is SQVTM and CDR2 is ANQGSEA. The CDR3 is CSVAQASNEQFF. CDR3 nucleotide sequence: TGCAGCGTTGCACAGGCTAGCAATGAGCAGTTCTTC.

In its sample, this clonotype was seen many times. The chain uses TRBV7-8 and TRBJ1-1, with D tentatively TRBD1 (5 bases). From germline, CDR1 is SGHVS and CDR2 FQNEAQ. The CDR3 length is 13 residues. V lost 3 bases and J lost 8, with 13 bases in between. CDR3 in DNA: TGTGCCAGCAGCTTTGGAGGGGATGGGGAAGCTTTCTTT. It yields the protein CASSFGGDGEAFF.

This clonotype was seen repeatedly, ten times or more. V and J are TRBV20-1 and TRBJ2-7; D may be TRBD1 (6 bases). The CDR3 is 12 amino acids. Germline CDR1 is DFQATT and CDR2 is SNEGSKA (reference sequence). V lost 2 bases and J lost 3, with 8 bases in between. The CDR3 reads CSARQGGYEQYF. The CDR3 nucleotides are TGCAGTGCTAGACAAGGGGGCTACGAGCAGTACTTC.

This clonotype was observed at least ten times. V and J are TRBV6-4 and TRBJ2-5; D is possibly TRBD1 or TRBD2 (6 bases each). Trimming left V 4 bases short and J 4 bases short, with 10 bases between. Germline V gives CDR1 MRHNA, CDR2 SNTAGT. The CDR3 sequence is 13 residues long. CDR3 amino acids: CASSAGAGETQYF. The CDR3 coding sequence is TGTGCCAGCAGTGCGGGGGCCGGAGAGACCCAGTACTTC.

This clonotype occurred a few times. CDR3: CASSLAGTPEFDEQFF. The CDR3 DNA follows: TGTGCCAGCAGCTTAGCGGGGACCCCGGAGTTCGATGAGCAGTTCTTC. The V gene is TRBV7-2, the J gene TRBJ2-1, with D perhaps given as TRBD1 or TRBD2 (5 bases each). The CDR3 loop spans 16 amino acids. V dropped 0 bases and J dropped 8 bases, with 17 bases sitting between them. Germline V gene lookup returns CDR1 SGHTA and CDR2 FQGNSA.

This chain joins TRBV7-2 and TRBJ2-2; no definite D call. The germline CDR1 and CDR2 sequences are SGHTA and FQGNSA. The CDR3 sequence is 13 residues long. The V end lost 6 bases, the J end lost 2 bases, and 7 bases lay between the germline ends. CDR3 coding DNA: TGTGCCAGCAGGTCTATAAACACCGGGGAGCTGTTTTTT. Its protein is CASRSINTGELFF.

The sample holds many counts of this clonotype. V usage is TRBV25-1 and J usage is TRBJ1-5; D is unclear. Per the germline V gene, CDR1 is MGHDK and CDR2 is SYGVNS. Trimming pared 5 bases from V and 4 bases from J, leaving 9 bases between. The CDR3 has 13 amino acids. The CDR3 region is CASSYLGNQPQHF. CDR3 DNA: TGTGCCAGCAGTTATTTAGGGAATCAGCCCCAGCATTTT.

This clonotype appeared many times. The rearrangement uses TRBV11-2 and TRBJ2-5; D unclear. Between the trimmed V and J ends, which lost 1 base and 5 bases, there was a span of 17 bases. Germline CDR1 SGHAT, CDR2 FQNNGV. CDR3 length equals 16 residues. The CDR3 DNA is TGTGCCAGCAGCTTAGTCGTTAGCTGGGCCGAGGAGACCCAGTACTTC. This gives the protein CASSLVVSWAEETQYF.

The table lists this clonotype with many counts. The CDR3 nucleotides read TGTGCCAGCAGTTACCCTACCACCCTGGATGGCAATGAGCAGTTCTTC. It yields the protein CASSYPTTLDGNEQFF. J is TRBJ2-1 and V is TRBV6-2 or TRBV6-3, with D unresolved. Trimming left V 2 bases short and J 6 bases short, with 17 bases between. The CDR3 is 16 residues long. Per germline, CDR1 MNHEY and CDR2 SVGEGT.

This clonotype was observed many times. The chain uses TRBV13 and TRBJ2-5; D may be TRBD1 or TRBD2 (5 bases each). V lost 5 bases, J lost 6 bases, and 16 bases lay in between. Germline V gene lookup returns CDR1 PRHDT and CDR2 FYEKMQ (reference sequence). This CDR3 region has 14 residues. The CDR3 coding sequence is TGTGCCAGCAGCCCCCCCAGGGACCAGAAGACCCAGTACTTC. Residues: CASSPPRDQKTQYF.

This clonotype was seen at least ten times. This chain connects TRBV5-1 to TRBJ2-7; 11 nucleotides agree with TRBD1. The V gene end was trimmed by 5 bases and the J gene end by 3 bases; junction bases not matched to a gene: 7. This CDR3 contains 15 residues. Germline CDR1 reads SGHRS; CDR2 reads YFSETQ. DNA of the CDR3: TGCGCCAGCAGTCCCGGACAGGGGGCCGTCTACGAGCAGTACTTC. Its translation is CASSPGQGAVYEQYF.

This clonotype came up many times. This chain links TRBV20-1 with TRBJ1-2; D gene uncertain. Trimming removed 4 bases from V and 0 bases from J, with 12 bases in between. CDR1 DFQATT and CDR2 SNEGSKA come from the germline V gene (reference sequence). The CDR3 extends over 14 amino acids. The CDR3: CSATQDPANYGYTF. DNA of the CDR3: TGCAGTGCTACCCAGGACCCAGCTAACTATGGCTACACCTTC.

This clonotype was found many times. This chain connects TRBV12-3 or TRBV12-4 to TRBJ2-7; unclear D gene. The CDR3 runs to 13 residues. The germline V and J ends were trimmed by 3 bases and 4 bases, with 10 bases remaining between them. The CDR3 sequence is CASSFLGPYEQYF. CDR3 DNA: TGTGCCAGCAGTTTTCTTGGTCCGTACGAGCAGTACTTC.

This clonotype was counted ten times or more. The V call is TRBV30, the J call TRBJ1-2; D remains ambiguous. The ends were cut back, 3 bases at V and 2 bases at J, with 7 bases in the middle. Germline V gene lookup returns CDR1 GTSNPN and CDR2 SVGIG (reference sequence). CDR3 size: 12 residues. As DNA, the CDR3 is TGTGCCTGGAGCGGGGTGAACTATGGCTACACCTTC. Its protein is CAWSGVNYGYTF.

This clonotype was detected ten times or more. This chain joins TRBV5-1 and TRBJ1-1, with D possibly TRBD1 on 5 matching bases. CDR1 is SGHRS, CDR2 YFSETQ, per germline. Trimming shortened V by 2 bases and J by 1 base, and 21 bases separated the two germline ends. CDR3 size: 18 residues. CDR3 loop: CASSFSSRGPIQNTEAFF. The CDR3 region has the DNA TGCGCCAGCAGCTTTAGCTCGCGGGGCCCCATCCAGAACACTGAAGCTTTCTTT.

This clonotype came up many times. This chain joins TRBV20-1 and TRBJ2-2; no reliable D call. The V end was cut by 5 bases, the J end by 5 bases, with 6 bases between. Germline values: CDR1 DFQATT, CDR2 SNEGSKA (reference sequence). The CDR3 consists of 11 residues. In nucleotides, the CDR3 is TGCAGTGCTCGTAAGACCGGGGAGCTGTTTTTT. Translation: CSARKTGELFF.

This clonotype has a count of ten or more. V gene TRBV5-1 combines with J gene TRBJ2-2; D possibly uses TRBD1 or TRBD2 (5 bases each). This CDR3 is built from 13 residues. Trimming stripped 2 bases from V and 6 bases from J, with 8 bases between. Germline-derived CDR1 and CDR2 are SGHRS and YFSETQ. CDR3: CASSLGEPGELFF. CDR3 DNA: TGCGCCAGCAGCTTAGGGGAGCCCGGGGAGCTGTTTTTT.

In this sample, this clonotype turned up many times. This chain joins TRBV12-3 or TRBV12-4 and TRBJ1-5; a weak D match, TRBD1 (5 bases). V was pared by 5 bases and J by 5 bases, with 13 bases between. This CDR3 region has 14 residues. The CDR3 loop reads CASSVRGLDQPQHF. The CDR3 DNA reads as TGTGCCAGCAGTGTGAGGGGTTTGGATCAGCCCCAGCATTTT.

A note on this clonotype: This sequence may be a read error, since a much larger clone differs from it by one base. The gene calls are TRBV6-1 and TRBJ2-7; 11 positions match TRBD2. The CDR3 is 14 amino acids. Germline V CDR1 and CDR2: MNHNS, SASEGT. The CDR3 DNA follows: TGTGCCAGCAAGTGGGGGACTAGCGGATACGAGCGGTACTTC. It codes for CASKWGTSGYERYF.

This clonotype occurred a few times. The chain has TRBV7-2 and TRBJ2-7, with D unresolved. This CDR3 is 15 amino acids long. The germline V gene has CDR1 SGHTA and CDR2 FQGNSA. The V end lost 5 bases, the J end lost 2 bases, and 16 bases lay between the germline ends. The CDR3 nucleotides read TGTGCCAGCAGCCCCCTAGGGTCCCCAACCTACGAGCAGTACTTC. It encodes CASSPLGSPTYEQYF. The whole variable domain, remainder taken from reference TRBV7-2 and TRBJ2-7, is GAGVSQSPSNKVTEKGKDVELRCDPISGHTALYWYRQSLGQGLEFLIYFQGNSAPDKSGLPSDRFSAERTGGSVSTLTIQRTQQEDSAVYLCASSPLGSPTYEQYFGPGTRLTVT.

This clonotype occurred many times. The chain has TRBV6-1 and TRBJ2-2, with D possibly matching TRBD1 (5 bases). CDR1 is MNHNS and CDR2 is SASEGT in the germline V gene. This CDR3 contains 14 residues. The V end was cut by 7 bases, the J end by 4 bases, with 13 bases between. CDR3 sequence reads: CASKIRVATGELFF. The CDR3 bases are TGTGCCAGCAAAATCAGGGTCGCCACCGGGGAGCTGTTTTTT.